This entry describes one T cell receptor (beta chain). The antigen it recognizes is unknown. No base quality values were provided; no much bigger clone lies one nucleotide off. The sample is drawn from a study of OX40 agonist ivuxolimab in advanced cancers. A note on the overall study: Ivuxolimab was an agonistic, fully human IgG2 monoclonal antibody directed against OX40 (CD134), a costimulatory receptor. Intravenous ivuxolimab was administered to patients every 2 weeks at six dose levels: 0.01, 0.1, 0.3, 1.5, 3 and 10 mg/kg. Of the 50 to 55 patients in dose escalation, around 19 had hepatocellular carcinoma, around 15 had melanoma, 9 had renal cell carcinoma and 9 had head and neck cancer. The dose-escalation cohort was almost 85% male with a mean age of roughly 60 years, ranging from roughly 23 to 79. Patients were allowed to have had prior anti-PD-1, anti-PD-L1 or anti-CTLA-4 therapy, and approximately 43% of the dose-escalation patients had previously received checkpoint inhibitors. Partial responses occurred in three dose-escalation patients: two with cutaneous melanoma and one with hepatocellular carcinoma. Peripheral TCRbeta sequencing aimed to test whether ivuxolimab altered TCR sequence diversity and caused clonal T-cell expansion. The paper reports the monotherapy dose-escalation portion (N = 52 patients) of the phase I ivuxolimab trial.

For sequencing of the TCRbeta CDR3 region, genomic DNA was extracted from the sorted cells. The immunoSEQ Assay was used to sequence the TCRbeta CDR3 regions. TCRdb's version of the immuneACCESS table is confined to in-frame rearrangements and falls short of the full clone set. An unresolved V gene accounts for under half of the shortfall where checked; the remainder is of unknown origin. This sample holds tens of thousands of clones; about nine tenths were observed only once. 4.8% of the sample rests with the top ten. The research as a whole found: Low levels of normalized T-cell clonal expansion were also shown by some nonresponding patients. After ivuxolimab, CD8+ T cells had more expanded clones than CD4+ T cells on average. Which antigens the clonally expanded peripheral T cells were specific for was not determined. Partial responders in the 0.1-3.0 mg/kg groups had among the lowest normalized peripheral clonal expansion, especially among CD8+ T cells. At doses of 0.1 to 3.0 mg/kg, clonal expansion of both CD4+ and CD8+ blood T cells was observed from baseline to week 6.

Patients with a history of autoimmune disease or receiving systemic immunosuppression were excluded from the trial. Peripheral blood for TCR sequencing was drawn from every dose cohort at baseline, at cycle 4 day 1 and at cycle 7 day 1. The samples were drawn from a first-in-human, open-label, multicenter phase I dose-escalation trial of ivuxolimab. Adults with locally advanced or metastatic melanoma, renal cell carcinoma, hepatocellular carcinoma or head and neck squamous cell carcinoma were enrolled in the trial. Before TCR sequencing, CD4+ T cells and CD8+ T cells were sorted from peripheral blood as separate populations. V has 6 bases trimmed and J has 6 bases trimmed; junction bases matching no gene number 14. The CDR3 numbers 19 residues from cysteine through phenylalanine. Only the CDR3 DNA is retained, 57 bases long and in frame from the first base. Taken from the germline V gene, the CDR1 and CDR2 loops are KGHSH and LQKENI.

The rearrangement joined TRBV18 to TRBJ2-1; 16 middle bases align to TRBD2. The material sequenced was CD4+ or CD8+ T cells sorted from blood, taken in a trial of the OX40 agonist ivuxolimab. The origin of this receptor is an adult with an advanced solid tumor such as melanoma, head and neck, liver or kidney cancer. The CDR3 region: CASSLYPAGLAGGVNEQFF. The DNA sequence is given as TGTGCCAGCTCCCTCTACCCAGCGGGACTAGCGGGAGGGGTCAATGAGCAGTTCTTC.